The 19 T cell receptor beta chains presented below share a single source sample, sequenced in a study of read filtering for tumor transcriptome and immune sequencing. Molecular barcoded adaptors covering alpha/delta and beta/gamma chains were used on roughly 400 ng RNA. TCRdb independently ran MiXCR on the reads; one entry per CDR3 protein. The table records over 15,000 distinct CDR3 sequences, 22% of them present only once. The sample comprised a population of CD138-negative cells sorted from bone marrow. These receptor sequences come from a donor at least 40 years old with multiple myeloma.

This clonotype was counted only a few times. Here the CDR3 DNA reads TGTGCCAGCAGTGGGACAGGGATGTACGAGCAGTACTTC. Amino acid sequence: CASSGTGMYEQYF. The V and J genes are TRBV25-1 and TRBJ2-7, with TRBD1 identical over 8 bases. This CDR3 comprises 13 residues. Germline V lookup: CDR1 MGHDK, CDR2 SYGVNS. Germline trimming cut 4 bases from V and 4 bases from J; bases unmatched to any gene: 3.

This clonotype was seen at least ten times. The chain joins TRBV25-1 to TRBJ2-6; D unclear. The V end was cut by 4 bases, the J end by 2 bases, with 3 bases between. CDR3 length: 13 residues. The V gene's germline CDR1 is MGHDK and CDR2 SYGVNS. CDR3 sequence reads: CASSATGANVLTF. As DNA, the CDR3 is TGTGCCAGCAGTGCTACTGGGGCCAACGTCCTGACTTTC.

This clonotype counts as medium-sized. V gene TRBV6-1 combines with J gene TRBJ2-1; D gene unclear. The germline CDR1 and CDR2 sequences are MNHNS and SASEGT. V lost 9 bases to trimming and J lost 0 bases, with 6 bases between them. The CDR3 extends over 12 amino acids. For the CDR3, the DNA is TGTGCCAGTCAGAGCTCCTACAATGAGCAGTTCTTC. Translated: CASQSSYNEQFF.

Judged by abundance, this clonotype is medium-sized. The CDR3 coding sequence is TGTGCCAGCAGCGGACTAGCGGGAGGTTTTGAGCAGTTCTTC. Its translation: CASSGLAGGFEQFF. V and J are TRBV6-2 or TRBV6-3 and TRBJ2-1; 14 positions match TRBD2. This CDR3 contains 14 residues. The germline gives CDR1 MNHEY, CDR2 SVGEGT. Unmatched junction bases numbered 4, after V lost 6 bases and J lost 9 bases.

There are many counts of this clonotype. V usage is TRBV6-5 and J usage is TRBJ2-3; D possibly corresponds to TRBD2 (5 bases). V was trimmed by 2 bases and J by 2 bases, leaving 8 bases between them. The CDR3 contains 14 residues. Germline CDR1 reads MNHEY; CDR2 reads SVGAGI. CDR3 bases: TGTGCCAGCAGTTACGGGAGTTACACAGATACGCAGTATTTT. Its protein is CASSYGSYTDTQYF.

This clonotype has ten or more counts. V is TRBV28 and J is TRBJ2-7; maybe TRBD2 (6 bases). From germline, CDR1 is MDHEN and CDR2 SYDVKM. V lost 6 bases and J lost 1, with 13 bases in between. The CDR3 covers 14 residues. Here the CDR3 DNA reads TGTGCCAGCAGCGACCGGGACTCATCCTACGAGCAGTACTTC. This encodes CASSDRDSSYEQYF.

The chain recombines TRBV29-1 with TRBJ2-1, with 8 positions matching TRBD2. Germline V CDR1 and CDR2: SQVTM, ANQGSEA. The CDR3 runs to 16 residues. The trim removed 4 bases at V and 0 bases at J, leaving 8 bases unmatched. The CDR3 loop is CSVAPLAGSSYNEQFF. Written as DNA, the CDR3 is TGCAGCGTTGCCCCCTTAGCGGGGAGCTCCTACAATGAGCAGTTCTTC.

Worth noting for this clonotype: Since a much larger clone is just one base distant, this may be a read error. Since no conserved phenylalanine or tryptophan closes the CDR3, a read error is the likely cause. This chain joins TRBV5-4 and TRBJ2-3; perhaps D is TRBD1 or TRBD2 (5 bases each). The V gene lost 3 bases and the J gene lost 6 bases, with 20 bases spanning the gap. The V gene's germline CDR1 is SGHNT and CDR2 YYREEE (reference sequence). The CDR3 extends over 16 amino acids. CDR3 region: CASSSRDPMEDDTQYS. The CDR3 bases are TGTGCCAGCAGCTCCCGGGACCCTATGGAGGACGATACGCAGTATTCT.

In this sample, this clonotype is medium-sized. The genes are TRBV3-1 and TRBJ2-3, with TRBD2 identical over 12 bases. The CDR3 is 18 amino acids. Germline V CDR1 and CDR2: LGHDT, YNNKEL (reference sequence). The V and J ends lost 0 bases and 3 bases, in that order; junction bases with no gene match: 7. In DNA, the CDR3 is TGTGCCAGCAGCCAAGATACGACTAGCGGGAGTAGAACAGATACGCAGTATTTT. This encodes CASSQDTTSGSRTDTQYF.

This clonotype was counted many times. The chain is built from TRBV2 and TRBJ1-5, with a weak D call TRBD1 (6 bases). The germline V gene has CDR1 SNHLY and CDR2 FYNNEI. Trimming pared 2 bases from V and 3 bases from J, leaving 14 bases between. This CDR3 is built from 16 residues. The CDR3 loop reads CASSENPGDFNQPQHF. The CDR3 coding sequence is TGTGCCAGCAGTGAAAACCCAGGGGACTTCAATCAGCCCCAGCATTTT.

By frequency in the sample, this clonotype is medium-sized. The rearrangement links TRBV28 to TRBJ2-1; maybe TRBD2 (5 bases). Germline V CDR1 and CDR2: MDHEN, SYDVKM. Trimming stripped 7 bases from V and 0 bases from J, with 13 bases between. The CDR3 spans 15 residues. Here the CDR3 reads CASTASGDSYNEQFF. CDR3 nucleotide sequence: TGTGCCAGCACCGCAAGCGGAGACTCCTACAATGAGCAGTTCTTC.

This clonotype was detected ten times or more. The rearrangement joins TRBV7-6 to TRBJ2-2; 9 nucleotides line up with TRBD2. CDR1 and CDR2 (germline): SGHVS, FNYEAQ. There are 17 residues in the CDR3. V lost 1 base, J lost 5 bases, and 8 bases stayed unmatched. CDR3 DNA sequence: TGTGCCAGCAGCTTAGGGTTTAAAAGCGGGAGGACCGGGGAGCTGTTTTTT. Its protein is CASSLGFKSGRTGELFF.

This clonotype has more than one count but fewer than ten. This CDR3 reads CSARGAGELFF. The DNA of the CDR3 is TGCAGCGCCAGGGGGGCCGGGGAGCTGTTTTTT. V gene TRBV29-1 combines with J gene TRBJ2-2; perhaps TRBD1 as D (7 bases). Germline-derived CDR1 and CDR2 are SQVTM and ANQGSEA. This CDR3 region has 11 residues. The ends were cut back, 7 bases at V and 6 bases at J, with 9 bases in the middle.

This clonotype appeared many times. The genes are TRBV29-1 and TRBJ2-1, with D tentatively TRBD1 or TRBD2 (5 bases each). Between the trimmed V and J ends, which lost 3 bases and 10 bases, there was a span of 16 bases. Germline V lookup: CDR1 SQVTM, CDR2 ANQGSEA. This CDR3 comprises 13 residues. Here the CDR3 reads CSVDRRDKGEQFF. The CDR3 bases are TGCAGCGTTGATCGCCGGGATAAGGGGGAGCAGTTCTTC.

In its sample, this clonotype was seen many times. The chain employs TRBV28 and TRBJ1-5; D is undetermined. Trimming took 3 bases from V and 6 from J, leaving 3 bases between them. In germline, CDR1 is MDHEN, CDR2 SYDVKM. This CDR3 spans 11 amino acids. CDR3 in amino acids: CASSFAQPQHF. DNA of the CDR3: TGTGCCAGCAGTTTCGCTCAGCCCCAGCATTTT.

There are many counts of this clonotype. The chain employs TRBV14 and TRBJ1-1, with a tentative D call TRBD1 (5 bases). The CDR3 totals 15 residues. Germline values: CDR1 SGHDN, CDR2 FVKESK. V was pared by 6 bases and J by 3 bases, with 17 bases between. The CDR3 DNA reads TGTGCCAGCAGGCCTAGTTCCGGGGGGTACACTGAAGCTTTCTTT. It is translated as CASRPSSGGYTEAFF. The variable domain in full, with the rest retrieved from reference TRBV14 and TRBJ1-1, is EAGVTQFPSHSVIEKGQTVTLRCDPISGHDNLYWYRRVMGKEIKFLLHFVKESKQDESGMPNNRFLAERTGGTYSTLKVQPAELEDSGVYFCASRPSSGGYTEAFFGQGTRLTVV.

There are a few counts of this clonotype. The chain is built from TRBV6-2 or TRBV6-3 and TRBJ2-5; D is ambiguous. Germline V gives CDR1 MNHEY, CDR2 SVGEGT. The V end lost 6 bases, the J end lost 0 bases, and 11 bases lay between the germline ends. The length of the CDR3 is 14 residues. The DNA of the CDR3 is TGTGCCAGCAGGGACGGTTGGTACCAAGAGACCCAGTACTTC. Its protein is CASRDGWYQETQYF.

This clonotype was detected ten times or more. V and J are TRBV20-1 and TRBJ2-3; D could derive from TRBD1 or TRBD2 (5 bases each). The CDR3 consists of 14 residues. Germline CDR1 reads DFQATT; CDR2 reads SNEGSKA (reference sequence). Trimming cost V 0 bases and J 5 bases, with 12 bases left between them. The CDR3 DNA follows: TGCAGTGCTAGAGAACCCAGGGAGCTAGATACGCAGTATTTT. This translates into CSAREPRELDTQYF.

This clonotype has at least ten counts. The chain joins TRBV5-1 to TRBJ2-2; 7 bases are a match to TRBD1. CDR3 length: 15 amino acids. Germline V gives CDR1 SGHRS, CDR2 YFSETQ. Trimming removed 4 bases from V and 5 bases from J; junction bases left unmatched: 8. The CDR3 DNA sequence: TGCGCCAGCAGCAAGGACAGGAAATTAACCGGGGAGCTGTTTTTT. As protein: CASSKDRKLTGELFF.